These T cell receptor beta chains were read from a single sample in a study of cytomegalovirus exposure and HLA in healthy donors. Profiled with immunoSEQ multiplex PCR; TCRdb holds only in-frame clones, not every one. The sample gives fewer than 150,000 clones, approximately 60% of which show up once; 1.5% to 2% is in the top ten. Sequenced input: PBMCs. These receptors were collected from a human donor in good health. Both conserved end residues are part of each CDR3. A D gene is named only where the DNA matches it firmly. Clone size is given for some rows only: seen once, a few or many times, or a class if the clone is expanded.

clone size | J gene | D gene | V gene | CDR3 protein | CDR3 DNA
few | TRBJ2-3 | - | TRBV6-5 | CAARLGLSTDTQYF | TGTGCCGCGAGGCTGGGGCTATCCACAGATACGCAGTATTTT
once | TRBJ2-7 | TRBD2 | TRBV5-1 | CASSLLAGREQYF | TGCGCCAGCAGCTTACTAGCGGGTCGCGAGCAGTACTTC
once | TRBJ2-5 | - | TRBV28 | CASSLVTRGRVWETQYF | TGTGCCAGCAGTTTAGTGACTAGGGGGCGGGTATGGGAGACCCAGTACTTC
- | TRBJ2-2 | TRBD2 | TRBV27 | CASSSETSVTGELFF | TGTGCCAGCAGTTCCGAGACTAGCGTCACCGGGGAGCTGTTTTTT
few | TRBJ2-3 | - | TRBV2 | CASSERDTQYF | TGTGCCAGCAGTGAACGGGATACGCAGTATTTT
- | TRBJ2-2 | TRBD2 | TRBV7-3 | CASSAGLGIDGELFF | TGTGCCAGCAGCGCGGGACTAGGGATTGACGGGGAGCTGTTTTTT
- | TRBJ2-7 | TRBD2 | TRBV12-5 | CASGLVTSGLVFTEQYF | TGTGCTAGTGGTTTGGTCACCTCGGGACTAGTTTTCACCGAGCAGTACTTC
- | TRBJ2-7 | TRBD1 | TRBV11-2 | CASSSGTGSYEQYF | TGTGCCAGCAGCTCCGGGACAGGGTCCTACGAGCAGTACTTC
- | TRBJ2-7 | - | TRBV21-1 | CASDRGRGYEQYF | TGTGCCAGTGACAGGGGACGGGGCTACGAGCAGTACTTC
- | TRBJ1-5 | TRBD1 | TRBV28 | CASIPGQGRNNQPQHF | TGTGCCAGCATCCCGGGACAGGGAAGAAACAATCAGCCCCAGCATTTT
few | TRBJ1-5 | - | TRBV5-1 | CASSLAGQGREPQHF | TGCGCCAGCAGCTTGGCCGGGCAGGGAAGGGAGCCCCAGCATTTT
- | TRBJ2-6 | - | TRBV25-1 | CASSAFRSGANVLTF | TGTGCCAGCAGTGCTTTCAGGTCTGGGGCCAACGTCCTGACTTTC
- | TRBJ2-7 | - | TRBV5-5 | CASSLEGVKVRRVLYEQYF | TGTGCCAGCAGCTTGGAGGGGGTGAAGGTAAGGCGGGTTCTGTACGAGCAGTACTTC
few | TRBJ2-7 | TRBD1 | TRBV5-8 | CASSLGQGRVYEQYF | TGTGCCAGCAGCTTGGGACAGGGTCGCGTGTACGAGCAGTACTTC
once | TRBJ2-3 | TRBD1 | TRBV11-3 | CASSWSAGGVFSTDTQYF | TGTGCCAGCAGCTGGAGCGCAGGGGGAGTATTTAGCACAGATACGCAGTATTTT
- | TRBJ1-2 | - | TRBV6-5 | CASSRDGGYGYTF | TGTGCCAGCAGCCGGGACGGGGGCTATGGCTACACCTTC
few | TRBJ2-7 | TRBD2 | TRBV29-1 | CSVGGLAGAEQYF | TGCAGCGTTGGCGGGCTAGCGGGAGCCGAGCAGTACTTC
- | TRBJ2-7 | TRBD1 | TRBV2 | CASSESPLDRGVYEQYF | TGTGCCAGCAGTGAATCCCCCCTGGACAGGGGAGTCTACGAGCAGTACTTC
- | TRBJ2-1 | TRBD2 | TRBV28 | CASSTRDYASYNEQFF | TGTGCCAGCAGCACCCGGGACTATGCCTCCTACAATGAGCAGTTCTTC
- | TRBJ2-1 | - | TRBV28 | CASRVPYYNEQFF | TGTGCCAGCAGGGTCCCCTACTACAATGAGCAGTTCTTC
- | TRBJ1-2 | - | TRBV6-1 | CASQGGGNGYTF | TGTGCCAGCCAGGGCGGGGGGAATGGCTACACCTTC
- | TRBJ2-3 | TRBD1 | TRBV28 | CASRQGPSTDTQYF | TGTGCCAGCAGACAGGGGCCAAGCACAGATACGCAGTATTTT
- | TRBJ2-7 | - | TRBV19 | CASSIGRPAYEQYF | TGTGCCAGTAGTATAGGCAGGCCCGCCTACGAGCAGTACTTC
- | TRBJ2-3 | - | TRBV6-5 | CASSSPRTTDTQYF | TGTGCCAGCAGTAGCCCCCGTACCACAGATACGCAGTATTTT
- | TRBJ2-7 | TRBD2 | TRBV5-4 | CASSPGTSQHEQYF | TGTGCCAGCAGCCCCGGGACTAGCCAACACGAGCAGTACTTC
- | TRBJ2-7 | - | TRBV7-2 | CASSLGVGSPYEQYF | TGTGCCAGCAGCTTAGGTGTCGGGAGCCCCTACGAGCAGTACTTC
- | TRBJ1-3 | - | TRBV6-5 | CASTDYSGNTIYF | TGTGCCAGCACCGACTACTCTGGAAACACCATATATTTT
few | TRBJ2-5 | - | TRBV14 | CASSPSTLGETQYF | TGTGCCAGCAGCCCGTCGACCCTCGGGGAGACCCAGTACTTC
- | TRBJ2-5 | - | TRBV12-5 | CASGSRDTGPPETQYF | TGTGCTAGTGGTTCAAGGGACACCGGACCCCCAGAGACCCAGTACTTC
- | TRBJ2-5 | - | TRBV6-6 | CASSYPVRAGETQYF | TGTGCCAGCAGTTACCCGGTGAGGGCGGGAGAGACCCAGTACTTC
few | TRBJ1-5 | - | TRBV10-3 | CAISEEGSHQPQHF | TGTGCCATCAGTGAAGAGGGATCTCATCAGCCCCAGCATTTT
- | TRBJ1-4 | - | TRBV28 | CASSLLWGNEKLFF | TGTGCCAGCAGTTTACTTTGGGGCAATGAAAAACTGTTTTTT
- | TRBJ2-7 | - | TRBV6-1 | CATRDRDFSYEQYF | TGTGCCACCAGAGACCGGGACTTCTCCTACGAGCAGTACTTC
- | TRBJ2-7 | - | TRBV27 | CASSFGAGGNYEQYF | TGTGCCAGCAGTTTCGGGGCAGGGGGGAACTACGAGCAGTACTTC
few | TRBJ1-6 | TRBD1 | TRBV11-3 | CASSLVQGDSPLHF | TGTGCCAGCAGCTTAGTACAGGGGGATTCACCCCTCCACTTT
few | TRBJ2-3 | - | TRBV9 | CASSVEGTDTQYF | TGTGCCAGCAGCGTGGAGGGAACAGATACGCAGTATTTT
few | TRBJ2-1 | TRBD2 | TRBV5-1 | CASSLAPAGRKFF | TGCGCCAGCAGCTTGGCGCCAGCGGGACGAAAGTTCTTC
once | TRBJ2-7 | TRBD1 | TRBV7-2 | CASSSKQGASPYEQYF | TGTGCCAGCAGCTCCAAACAGGGGGCATCCCCCTACGAGCAGTACTTC